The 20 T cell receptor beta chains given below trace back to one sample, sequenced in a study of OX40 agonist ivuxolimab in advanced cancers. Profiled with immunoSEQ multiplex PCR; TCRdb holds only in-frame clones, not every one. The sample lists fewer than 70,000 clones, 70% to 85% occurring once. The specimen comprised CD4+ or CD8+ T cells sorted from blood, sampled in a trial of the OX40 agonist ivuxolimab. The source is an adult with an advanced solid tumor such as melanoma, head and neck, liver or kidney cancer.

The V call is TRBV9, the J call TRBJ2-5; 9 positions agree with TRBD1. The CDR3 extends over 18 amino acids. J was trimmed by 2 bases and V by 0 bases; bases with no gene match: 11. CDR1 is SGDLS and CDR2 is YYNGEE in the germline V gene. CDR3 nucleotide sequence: TGTGCCAGCAGCGTAGGTGCCGAGGGGACAGGGATTCAAGAGACCCAGTACTTC. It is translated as CASSVGAEGTGIQETQYF. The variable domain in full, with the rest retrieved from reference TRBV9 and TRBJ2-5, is DSGVTQTPKHLITATGQRVTLRCSPRSGDLSVYWYQQSLDQGLQFLIQYYNGEERAKGNILERFSAQQFPDLHSELNLSSLELGDSALYFCASSVGAEGTGIQETQYFGPGTRLLVL.

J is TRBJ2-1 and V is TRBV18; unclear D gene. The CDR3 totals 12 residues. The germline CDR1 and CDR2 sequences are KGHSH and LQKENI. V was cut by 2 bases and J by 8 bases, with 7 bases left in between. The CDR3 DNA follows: TGTGCCAGCTCACCAGATCGCGATGAGCAGTTCTTC. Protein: CASSPDRDEQFF.

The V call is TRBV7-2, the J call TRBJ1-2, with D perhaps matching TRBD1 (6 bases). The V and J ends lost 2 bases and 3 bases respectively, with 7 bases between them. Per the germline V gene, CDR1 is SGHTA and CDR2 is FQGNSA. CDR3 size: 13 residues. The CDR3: CASSLQGYYGYTF. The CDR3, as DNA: TGTGCCAGCAGCTTACAGGGGTACTATGGCTACACCTTC.

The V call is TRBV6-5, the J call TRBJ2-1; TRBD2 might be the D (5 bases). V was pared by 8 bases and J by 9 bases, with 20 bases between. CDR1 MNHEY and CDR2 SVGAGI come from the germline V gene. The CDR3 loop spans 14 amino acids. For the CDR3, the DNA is TGTGCCAGCGTGGCGCGAACCAGCCGGGGTGAGCAGTTCTTC. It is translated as CASVARTSRGEQFF.

CDR3 sequence: CASSQWTSGMTGELFF. The CDR3 DNA reads TGTGCCAGCAGCCAGTGGACTAGCGGGATGACCGGGGAGCTGTTTTTT. This chain uses TRBV7-7 with TRBJ2-2; TRBD2 agrees at 12 bases. Germline CDR1 is SSHAT and CDR2 is FNYEAQ (reference sequence). This CDR3 is built from 16 residues. V shed 5 bases and J 5 bases; nucleotides not matched to a gene: 6. Drawing the rest from reference TRBV7-7 and TRBJ2-2, the complete variable domain is GAGVSQSPRYKVTKRGQDVTLRCDPISSHATLYWYQQALGQGPEFLTYFNYEAQPDKSGLPSDRFSAERPEGSISTLTIQRTEQRDSAMYRCASSQWTSGMTGELFFGEGSRLTVL.

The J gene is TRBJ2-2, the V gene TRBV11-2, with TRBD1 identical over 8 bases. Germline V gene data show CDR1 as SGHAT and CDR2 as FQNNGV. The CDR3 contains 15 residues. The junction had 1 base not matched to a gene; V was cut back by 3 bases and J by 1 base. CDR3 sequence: CASSLDRVNTGELFF. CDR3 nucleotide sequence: TGTGCCAGCAGCTTGGACAGGGTGAACACCGGGGAGCTGTTTTTT.

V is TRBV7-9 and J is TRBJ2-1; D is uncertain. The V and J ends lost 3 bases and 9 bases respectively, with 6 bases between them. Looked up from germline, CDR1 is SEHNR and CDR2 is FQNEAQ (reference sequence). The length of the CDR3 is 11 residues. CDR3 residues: CASSLLGEQFF. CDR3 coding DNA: TGTGCCAGCAGCTTGTTAGGTGAGCAGTTCTTC. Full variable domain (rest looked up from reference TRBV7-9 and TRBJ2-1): DTGVSQNPRHKITKRGQNVTFRCDPISEHNRLYWYRQTLGQGPEFLTYFQNEAQLEKSRLLSDRFSAERPKGSFSTLEIQRTEQGDSAMYLCASSLLGEQFFGPGTRLTVL.

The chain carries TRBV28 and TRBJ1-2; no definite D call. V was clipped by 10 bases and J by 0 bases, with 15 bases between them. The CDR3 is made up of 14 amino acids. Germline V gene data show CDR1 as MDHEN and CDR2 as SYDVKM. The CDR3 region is CATLSTLTNYGYTF. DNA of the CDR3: TGTGCCACCCTATCGACACTAACTAACTATGGCTACACCTTC.

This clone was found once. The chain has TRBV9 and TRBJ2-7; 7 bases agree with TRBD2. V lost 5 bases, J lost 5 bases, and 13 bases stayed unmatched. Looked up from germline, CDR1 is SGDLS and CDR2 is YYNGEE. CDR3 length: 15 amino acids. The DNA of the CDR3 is TGTGCCAGCAGGACCCTGGGGGAGGGTCGAGACGAGCAGTACTTC. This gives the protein CASRTLGEGRDEQYF.

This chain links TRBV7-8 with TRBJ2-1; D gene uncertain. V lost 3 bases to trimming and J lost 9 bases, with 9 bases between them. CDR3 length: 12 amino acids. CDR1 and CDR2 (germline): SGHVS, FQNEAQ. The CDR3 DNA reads TGTGCCAGCAGCTTCTCGTTAAGTGAGCAGTTCTTC. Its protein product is CASSFSLSEQFF. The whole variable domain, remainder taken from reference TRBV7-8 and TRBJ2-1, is GAGVSQSPRYKVAKRGQDVALRCDPISGHVSLFWYQQALGQGPEFLTYFQNEAQLDKSGLPSDRFFAERPEGSVSTLKIQRTQQEDSAVYLCASSFSLSEQFFGPGTRLTVL.

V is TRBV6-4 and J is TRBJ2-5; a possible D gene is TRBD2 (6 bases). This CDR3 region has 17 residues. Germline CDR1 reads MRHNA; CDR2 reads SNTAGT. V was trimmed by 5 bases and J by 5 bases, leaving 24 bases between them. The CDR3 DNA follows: TGTGCCAGCAGTCCCGGACCTTGGGGAGGTGTTGTGGAGACCCAGTACTTC. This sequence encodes CASSPGPWGGVVETQYF.

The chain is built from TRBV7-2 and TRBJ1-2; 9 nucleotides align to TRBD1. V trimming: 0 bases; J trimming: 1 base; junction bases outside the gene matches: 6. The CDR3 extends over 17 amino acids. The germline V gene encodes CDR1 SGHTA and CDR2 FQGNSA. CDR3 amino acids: CASSLAGGQGLNYGYTF. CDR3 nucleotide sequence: TGTGCCAGCAGCTTAGCCGGGGGACAGGGCCTTAACTATGGCTACACCTTC.

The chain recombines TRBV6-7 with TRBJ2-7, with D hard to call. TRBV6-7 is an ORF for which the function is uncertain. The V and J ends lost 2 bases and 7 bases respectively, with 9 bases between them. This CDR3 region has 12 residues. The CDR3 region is CASSYGPMEQYF. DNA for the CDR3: TGTGCCAGCAGTTACGGCCCCATGGAGCAGTACTTC.

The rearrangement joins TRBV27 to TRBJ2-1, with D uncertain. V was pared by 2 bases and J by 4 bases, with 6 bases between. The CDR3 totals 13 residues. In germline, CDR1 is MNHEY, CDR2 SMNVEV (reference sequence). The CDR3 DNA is TGTGCCAGCAGTTTAAACAGTTACAATGAGCAGTTCTTC. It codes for CASSLNSYNEQFF.

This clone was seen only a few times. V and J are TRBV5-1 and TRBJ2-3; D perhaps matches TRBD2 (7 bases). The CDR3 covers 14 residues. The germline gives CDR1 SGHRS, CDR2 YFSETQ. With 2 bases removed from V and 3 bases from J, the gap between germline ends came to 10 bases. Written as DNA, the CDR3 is TGCGCCAGCAGCTTAAGGGGGGGAACAGATACGCAGTATTTT. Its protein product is CASSLRGGTDTQYF.

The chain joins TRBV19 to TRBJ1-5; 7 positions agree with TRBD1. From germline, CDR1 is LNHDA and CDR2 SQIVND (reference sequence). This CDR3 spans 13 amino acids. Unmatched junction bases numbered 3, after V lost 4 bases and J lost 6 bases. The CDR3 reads CASSTDRFQPQHF. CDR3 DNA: TGTGCCAGTAGTACGGACAGGTTTCAGCCCCAGCATTTT.

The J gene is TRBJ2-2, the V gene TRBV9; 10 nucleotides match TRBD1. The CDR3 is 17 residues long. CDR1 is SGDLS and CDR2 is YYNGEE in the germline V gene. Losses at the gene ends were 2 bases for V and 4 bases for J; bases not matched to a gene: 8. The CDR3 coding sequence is TGTGCCAGCAGCGTGGGGACAGGGGTCACGAGCACCGGGGAGCTGTTTTTT. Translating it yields CASSVGTGVTSTGELFF.

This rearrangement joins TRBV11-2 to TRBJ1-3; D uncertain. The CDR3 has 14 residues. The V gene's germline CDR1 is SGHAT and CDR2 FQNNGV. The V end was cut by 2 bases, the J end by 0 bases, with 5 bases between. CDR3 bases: TGTGCCAGCAGCTTAATAAACTCTGGAAACACCATATATTTT. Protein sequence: CASSLINSGNTIYF.

CDR3 region: CASSERYRTNTGELFF. CDR3 DNA sequence: TGTGCCAGCAGTGAAAGGTACAGAACGAACACCGGGGAGCTGTTTTTT. The V call is TRBV6-1, the J call TRBJ2-2, with D uncertain. Trimming took 2 bases from V and 0 from J, leaving 10 bases between them. Looked up from germline, CDR1 is MNHNS and CDR2 is SASEGT. CDR3 size: 16 residues.

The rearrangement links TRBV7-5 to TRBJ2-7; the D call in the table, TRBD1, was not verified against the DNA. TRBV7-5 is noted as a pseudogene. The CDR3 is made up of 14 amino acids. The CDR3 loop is CASSTTGQGFEQYF. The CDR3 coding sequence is TGTGCCAGCAGCACCACGGGACAGGGTTTCGAGCAGTACTTC.